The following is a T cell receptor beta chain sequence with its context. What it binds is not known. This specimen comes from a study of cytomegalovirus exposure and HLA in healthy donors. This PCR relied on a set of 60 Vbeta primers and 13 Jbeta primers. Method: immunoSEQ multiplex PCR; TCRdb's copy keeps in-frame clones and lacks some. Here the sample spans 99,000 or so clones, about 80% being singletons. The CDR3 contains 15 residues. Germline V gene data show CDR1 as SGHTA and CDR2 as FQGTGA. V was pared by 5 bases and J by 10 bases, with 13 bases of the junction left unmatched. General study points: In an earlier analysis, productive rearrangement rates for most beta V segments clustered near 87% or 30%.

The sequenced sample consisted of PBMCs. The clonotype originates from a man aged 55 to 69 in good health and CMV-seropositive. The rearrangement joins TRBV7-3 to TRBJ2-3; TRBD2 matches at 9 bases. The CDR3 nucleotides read TGTGCCAGCAGCCTTAGCGGGGGCCCCCTTGGTGCGCAGTATTTT. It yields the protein CASSLSGGPLGAQYF.